This T cell receptor (beta chain) was sequenced during a study of blood T cell repertoires in COVID-19 (dated by TCRdb to the early 2020s). With respect to the entire study: Collaborator samples came from the United States, Italy and Spain and covered acute and convalescent phases of COVID-19. The prospective study material was composed of cDNA or gDNA derived from T cells, B-cell-depleted T cells, or PBMCs. The dataset comprised deeply sampled blood TCRbeta repertoires from subjects exposed to, actively infected with, or recovered from COVID-19. A freely available public database, intended as a resource for researchers studying the immune response to SARS-CoV-2, is where the repertoires were released. The samples were drawn from two sources: the first 160 participants of the ongoing ImmuneRACE study, and 1,000 to 1,500 subjects contributed by 6 global collaborators. Nearly every sample came with metadata listing a de-identified subject ID, COVID-19 status, age in years and sex. Where available, HLA class I and class II types were obtained from metadata supplied by the sample provider rather than from assay-based typing.

TCRbeta CDR3 regions were amplified from genomic DNA using the immunoSEQ Assay, a bias-controlled multiplex PCR. The paper's processing steps were these. The number of nucleated cells in each sample was estimated by amplification of reference gene primers within the assay. Sequence reads were collapsed and filtered to measure the absolute abundance of every unique TCRbeta CDR3 rearrangement. For each sample, productive Simpson clonality was calculated as the square root of Simpson's diversity index across productive rearrangements. This is the immuneACCESS table as TCRdb keeps it, with only in-frame sequences that have V and J called. A part of the clones is gone; compared with another copy, unresolved V genes explain less than half, and the rest is unexplained. That table is the source of V, J and clone size, and D and trimming were worked out from the DNA. This sample gives about 230,000 clones in total; approximately 80% of them show up just once. The ten biggest clones cover around 30% of the sample.

The paper as a whole reports these results and caveats: How much clinical and demographic metadata was included differed by source and by participant, and the metadata was provided uncurated.

Collaborating institutions collected whole blood in K2EDTA tubes following their own protocols. For TCRbeta analysis, collaborators shipped samples as frozen whole blood, isolated PBMCs, or DNA extracted from either of those sample types. This clone has only a few counts. No cognate antigen has been identified for it. No base quality values were provided; no much bigger clone lies one nucleotide off. Sequencing was performed on peripheral blood. This TCR came from a man aged 35 to 55 with acute or convalescent COVID-19.

The base sequence is TGTGCCTGGAGAACCGGGGGTTACACCGGGGAGCTGTTTTTT. This codes for CAWRTGGYTGELFF. The chain couples TRBV30 to TRBJ2-2, and the D gene may be TRBD2, 6 bases matching. The CDR3 has 14 amino acids, counting the end cysteine and phenylalanine. The DNA shown is the 42-base CDR3, in frame from base 1. V and J are truncated by 3 bases and 3 bases respectively, leaving an intervening sequence of 11 bases. According to the germline V gene (reference sequence), CDR1 reads GTSNPN and CDR2 reads SVGIG.